Included here is one T cell receptor beta chain sequence, with context. The data were taken from a study of CD8 T cells in Susac syndrome. The germline V gene has CDR1 DFQATT and CDR2 SNEGSKA (reference sequence). The CDR3 consists of 13 residues. With 2 bases removed from V and 5 bases from J, the gap between germline ends came to 7 bases. With random hexamers, reverse transcription was performed on about 0.5 to 1 ug of RNA. Multiplex PCR with immunoSEQ amplified the TCR beta CDR3 across 54 Vbeta and 13 Jbeta. From the immunoSEQ multiplex PCR reads, TCRdb called clonotypes with MiXCR, one entry per CDR3 protein. The sample has over 200,000 distinct CDR3 sequences; roughly 94% are singletons.

The chain uses TRBV20-1 and TRBJ1-6; D uncertain. The sequence derives from a human donor with multiple sclerosis. Sample: CD4+ T cells from PBMCs. The CDR3 sequence is CSARIGDNSPLHF. The DNA of the CDR3 is TGCAGTGCTAGAATTGGGGATAATTCACCCCTCCACTTT.